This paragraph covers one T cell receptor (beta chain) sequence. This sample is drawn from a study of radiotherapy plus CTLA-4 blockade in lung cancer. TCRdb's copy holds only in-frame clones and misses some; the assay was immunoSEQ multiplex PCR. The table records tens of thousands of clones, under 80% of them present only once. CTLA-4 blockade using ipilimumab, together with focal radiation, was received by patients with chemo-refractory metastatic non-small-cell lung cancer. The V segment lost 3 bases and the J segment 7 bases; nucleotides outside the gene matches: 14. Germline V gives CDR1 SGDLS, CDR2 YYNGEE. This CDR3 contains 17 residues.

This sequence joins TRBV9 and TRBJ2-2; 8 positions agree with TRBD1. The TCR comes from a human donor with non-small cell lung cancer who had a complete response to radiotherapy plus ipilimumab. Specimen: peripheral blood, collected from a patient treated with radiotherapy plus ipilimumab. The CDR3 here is CASSAITVRGQGGELFF. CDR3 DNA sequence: TGTGCCAGCAGCGCGATTACGGTCAGGGGGCAAGGCGGGGAGCTGTTTTTT.